The 12 T cell receptor beta chains below were found in one sample sequenced in a study of identical twins. MiXCR, applied by TCRdb to the 5' RACE reads, yields one record per CDR3 protein. The sample has some 790,000 distinct CDR3 sequences, about 20% seen once. The data also belong to a second study, concerning T cells expressing NK-cell markers.

The sequenced sample was PBMCs. The receptor source for this set is a woman aged 18-29 years in good health.

The V call is TRBV6-5, the J call TRBJ2-3, with TRBD1 identical over 9 bases. The CDR3 is 16 amino acids. V dropped 3 bases and J dropped 4; count of bases not matched to a gene: 8. CDR1 and CDR2 (germline): MNHEY, SVGAGI. The CDR3 is CASSYGQGRGPDTQYF. The CDR3, as DNA: TGTGCCAGCAGTTATGGACAGGGGAGGGGTCCAGATACGCAGTATTTT.

This chain connects TRBV29-1 to TRBJ2-1, with 10 bases lining up with TRBD2. Germline CDR1 SQVTM, CDR2 ANQGSEA. The CDR3 runs 14 residues. Trimming removed 0 bases from V and 12 bases from J; junction bases left unmatched: 8. CDR3 loop: CSVEEQREGRGQFF. CDR3 sequence (DNA): TGCAGCGTTGAAGAACAGCGGGAGGGTCGCGGGCAGTTCTTC.

This clonotype was observed a few times. The chain employs TRBV20-1 and TRBJ2-7; 7 bases are a match to TRBD2. From germline, CDR1 is DFQATT and CDR2 SNEGSKA (reference sequence). The CDR3 length is 14 residues. Trimming took 5 bases from V and 3 from J; bases not matched to a gene: 10. CDR3 residues: CSAARTSIGYEQYF. DNA of the CDR3: TGCAGTGCTGCAAGGACTAGTATTGGCTACGAGCAGTACTTC.

This clonotype has more than one count but fewer than ten. One junction end does not reproduce the germline sequence, and a read error may be involved. This chain joins TRBV12-3 or TRBV12-4 and TRBJ2-1, with a possible D match to TRBD1 (5 bases). This CDR3 is 17 amino acids long. CDR3 in amino acids: CASRLERTPVGRNEQFF. Written as DNA, the CDR3 is TGTGCCAGCAGGTTAGAAAGGACACCAGTTGGGCGAAATGAGCAGTTCTTC.

This clonotype showed up just a few times. The gene calls are TRBV20-1 and TRBJ2-3; the match to TRBD2 covers 7 bases. CDR3 length: 13 residues. Looked up from germline, CDR1 is DFQATT and CDR2 is SNEGSKA (reference sequence). In DNA form, the CDR3 reads TGCAGCTACCGGGACTACCGCACAGATACGCAGTATTTT. Amino acid sequence: CSYRDYRTDTQYF.

The rearrangement joins TRBV5-1 to TRBJ1-6; maybe TRBD1 (5 bases). This CDR3 region has 13 residues. Germline V gene data show CDR1 as SGHRS and CDR2 as YFSETQ. V lost 5 bases and J lost 10, with 13 bases in between. CDR3 nucleotides: TGCGCCAGCAGACCGACAGAGGGGTCACCCCTCCACTTT. This sequence encodes CASRPTEGSPLHF.

This clonotype appeared a few times. V usage is TRBV4-3 and J usage is TRBJ2-4; D unclear. This CDR3 has 17 residues. Germline CDR1 is LGHNA and CDR2 is YSLEER. Deletions cut 0 bases from V and 3 bases from J, with 15 bases between. The CDR3 here is CASSQEVAVRGKNIQYF. The CDR3 region has the DNA TGCGCCAGCAGCCAAGAGGTGGCAGTGAGAGGCAAAAACATTCAGTACTTC.

The rearrangement joins TRBV7-2 to TRBJ2-7; D not resolved. CDR1 and CDR2 from the germline V gene are SGHTA and FQGNSA. CDR3 length: 13 amino acids. The V end was cut by 7 bases, the J end by 4 bases, with 14 bases between. DNA of the CDR3: TGTGCCAGCACCCCCGAAAGGGAATACGAGCAGTACTTC. It specifies CASTPEREYEQYF. The whole variable domain, filled in from reference TRBV7-2 and TRBJ2-7, reads GAGVSQSPSNKVTEKGKDVELRCDPISGHTALYWYRQSLGQGLEFLIYFQGNSAPDKSGLPSDRFSAERTGGSVSTLTIQRTQQEDSAVYLCASTPEREYEQYFGPGTRLTVT.

V gene TRBV11-2 combines with J gene TRBJ2-7; 9 nucleotides match TRBD2. The germline gives CDR1 SGHAT, CDR2 FQNNGV. The CDR3 has 14 residues. V shed 3 bases and J 2 bases; nucleotides not matched to a gene: 2. The CDR3, as DNA: TGTGCCAGCAGCTTTCCTAGCGGGACCTACGAGCAGTACTTC. Encoded protein: CASSFPSGTYEQYF. The full variable domain, its missing parts supplied by reference TRBV11-2 and TRBJ2-7, is EAGVAQSPRYKIIEKRQSVAFWCNPISGHATLYWYQQILGQGPKLLIQFQNNGVVDDSQLPKDRFSAERLKGVDSTLKIQPAKLEDSAVYLCASSFPSGTYEQYFGPGTRLTVT.

This chain uses TRBV10-2 with TRBJ1-1; 7 bases are shared with TRBD1. CDR1 WSHSY and CDR2 SAAADI come from the germline V gene. With V trimmed by 4 bases and J by 3 bases, 5 bases remained unmatched. This CDR3 spans 14 amino acids. The CDR3 is CASSAKGADTEAFF. The CDR3 bases are TGCGCCAGCAGTGCAAAGGGGGCGGACACTGAAGCTTTCTTT.

The chain links TRBV20-1 to TRBJ1-1; D is undetermined. Germline CDR1 reads DFQATT; CDR2 reads SNEGSKA (reference sequence). The CDR3 covers 11 residues. V was cut by 4 bases and J by 6 bases, with 9 bases left in between. For the CDR3, the DNA is TGCAGTGCTATTGCAGTTTCTGAAGCTTTCTTT. Protein product: CSAIAVSEAFF.

This clonotype was recorded a few times. The CDR3 nucleotides read TGTGCCAGCAGCGTAGACGGGGGGGCAGAGACCCAGTACTTC. Residues: CASSVDGGAETQYF. The chain couples TRBV9 to TRBJ2-5; 8 bases fit TRBD2. This CDR3 has 14 amino acids. Germline CDR1 SGDLS, CDR2 YYNGEE. Unmatched junction bases numbered 2, after V lost 0 bases and J lost 4 bases.